This T cell receptor beta chain was identified during a study of spatial heterogeneity in lung cancer (dated by TCRdb to about 2019). About the study as a whole: More beta-chain than alpha-chain transcripts were consistently detected, likely reflecting higher beta-chain transcript abundance. In the raw uncorrected reads, each unique combination of TCR and UMI appeared more than ten times on average. In non-small cell lung cancer, the study made a quantitative comparison of TCR alpha and beta repertoires among multiple tumor regions, matched nontumor lung and blood. Nonsynonymous mutation counts, determined by whole-exome sequencing of tumor tissue, were related to TCR repertoire features. Both alpha and beta chains were TCR-sequenced in samples taken at surgery, namely 220 tumor regions, 63 to 70 matched nontumor lung samples and around 53 PBMC samples.

Spanning cysteine to phenylalanine, the CDR3 consists of 13 amino acids. Only the CDR3 DNA is retained, 39 bases long and in frame from the first base. The junction carries 10 bases between V and J, which are trimmed by 2 bases and 5 bases respectively. CDR1 SGHRS and CDR2 YFSETQ are derived from the germline V gene. Study-wide findings and limitations: Confirming at a functional level the hypothesis that regional TCRs recognize regional mutations was considered to require additional single-cell paired TCR alpha and beta sequencing.

The time point label here, explained by the study, means: sample taken at primary tumor resection. Samples were obtained from 70 to 85 patients with early-stage, untreated non-small cell lung cancer from the lung TRACERx cohort. For TCR sequencing, whole RNA was extracted from tumor and nontumor lung tissue, or from cryopreserved PBMC samples, and no cell sorting was done. Patients were selected for TCR sequencing only if sufficient RNA was available from at least two tumor regions. Tumor and adjacent nontumor lung specimens were reviewed by a lung pathologist before selection. With respect to this clonotype: The clone's antigen remains unknown. No per-base quality is available; no much larger clone lies one base away.

Receptors were amplified or captured by 5' RACE. TCRdb shows the sequencer as NextSeq 500. In the TCR library protocol, a unique molecular identifier was attached to each TCR cDNA molecule so that PCR and sequencing errors could be corrected. On the study's bioinformatics: TCR identification, UMI-based error correction and CDR3 extraction were all carried out with Decombinator tools. TCRs above a frequency of 2 per 1,000, corresponding to the top 1% of the tumor frequency distribution, were defined as expanded. Renyi diversity was calculated using the R vegan package after each repertoire was subsampled 100 times to 5,000 TCRs. CDR3 similarity networks were constructed using string-kernel similarity of amino acid triplets, with links drawn between CDR3s whose pairwise similarity was above 0.82. TCRdb passed the public sequencing reads through fastp at Q25 and MiXCR, retaining productive beta sequences. Each CDR3 protein appears once, grouped with its most common genes and DNA. The V and J calls reflect TCRdb's pipeline rather than the authors' work. The sample has some 40,000 distinct CDR3 sequences on record, approximately 3% of them singletons. The top ten hold under 40% of the sample.

The chain is made from TRBV5-1 and TRBJ1-1, with TRBD1 tentatively as D gene (5 bases match). This material consisted of normal lung tissue next to the tumor, taken at surgery. The clonotype was recovered from a male donor with early-stage non-small cell lung cancer. The nucleotide sequence reads as follows: TGCGCCAGCAGCTTTAAGAGGGGAACTGAAGCTTTCTTT. Its amino acids are CASSFKRGTEAFF.